This T cell receptor beta chain was recovered during a study of radiation and T cells in renal cell carcinoma. Across the study: Nephrectomy followed 15 Gy stereotactic body radiation by 4 weeks.

Time point of the sample: baseline pretreatment blood. This sample's treatment: 15 Gy SBRT to primary tumor, nephrectomy 4 weeks later. TCRdb's table, derived via immunoSEQ multiplex PCR, lists solely in-frame clones and lacks some. The data contain about 130,000 clones, 70% to 90% of them seen just once; the ten biggest clones take up around 12%. The sequence derives from a woman aged 45 to 65 with renal cell carcinoma. Sample: blood, taken from a patient whose treatment included radiotherapy and nephrectomy.

The CDR3 loop is CASSERAGFGNTEAFF. The CDR3 DNA sequence: TGTGCCAGCAGTGAAAGGGCCGGGTTTGGGAACACTGAAGCTTTCTTT. The V and J genes are TRBV6-1 and TRBJ1-1; D gene unclear. Germline CDR1 MNHNS, CDR2 SASEGT. Deletions cut 2 bases from V and 1 base from J, with 14 bases between. The CDR3 is 16 residues long.